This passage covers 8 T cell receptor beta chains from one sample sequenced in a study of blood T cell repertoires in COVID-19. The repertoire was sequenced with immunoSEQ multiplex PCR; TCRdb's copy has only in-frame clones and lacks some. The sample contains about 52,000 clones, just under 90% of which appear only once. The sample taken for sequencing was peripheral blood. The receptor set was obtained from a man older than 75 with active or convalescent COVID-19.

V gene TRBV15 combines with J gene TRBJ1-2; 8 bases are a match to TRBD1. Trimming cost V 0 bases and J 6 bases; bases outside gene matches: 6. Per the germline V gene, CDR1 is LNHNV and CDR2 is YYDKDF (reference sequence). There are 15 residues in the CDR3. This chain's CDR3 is CATSRDRGTGHGYTF. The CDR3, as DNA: TGTGCCACCAGCAGAGATCGGGGGACAGGCCATGGCTACACCTTC.

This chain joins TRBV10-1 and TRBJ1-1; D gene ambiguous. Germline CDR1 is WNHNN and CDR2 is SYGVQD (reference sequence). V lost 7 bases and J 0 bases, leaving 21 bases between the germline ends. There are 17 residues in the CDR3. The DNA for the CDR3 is TGCGCCAGCAATTGGCCCCCTAGGTATTCGGTGAACACTGAAGCTTTCTTT. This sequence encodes CASNWPPRYSVNTEAFF.

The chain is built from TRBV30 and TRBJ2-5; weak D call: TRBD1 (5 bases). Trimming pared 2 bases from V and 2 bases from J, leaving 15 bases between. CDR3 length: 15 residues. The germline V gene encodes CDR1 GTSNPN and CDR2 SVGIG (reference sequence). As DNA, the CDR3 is TGTGCCTGGAGTCGTTGGCAGGGAAGACAAGAGACCCAGTACTTC. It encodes CAWSRWQGRQETQYF.

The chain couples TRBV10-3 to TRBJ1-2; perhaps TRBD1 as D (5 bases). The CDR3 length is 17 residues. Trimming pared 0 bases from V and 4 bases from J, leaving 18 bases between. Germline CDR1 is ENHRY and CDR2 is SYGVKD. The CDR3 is CAISESEGVERSYGYTF. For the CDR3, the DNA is TGTGCCATCAGTGAGTCCGAAGGGGTTGAGAGGAGCTATGGCTACACCTTC.

The CDR3 nucleotides read TGTGCCAGCAGTTTCCAGGGGGCGAACACTGAAGCTTTCTTT. This sequence encodes CASSFQGANTEAFF. The rearrangement links TRBV6-5 to TRBJ1-1, with 8 bases lining up with TRBD1. J was trimmed by 1 base and V by 4 bases; bases with no gene match: 2. The length of the CDR3 is 14 residues. In germline, CDR1 is MNHEY, CDR2 SVGAGI.

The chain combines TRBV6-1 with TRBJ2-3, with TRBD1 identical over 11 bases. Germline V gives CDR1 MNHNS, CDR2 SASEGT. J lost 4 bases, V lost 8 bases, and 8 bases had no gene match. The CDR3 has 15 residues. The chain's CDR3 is CASAPGQGGADTQYF. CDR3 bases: TGTGCCAGCGCACCGGGACAGGGGGGGGCAGATACGCAGTATTTT.

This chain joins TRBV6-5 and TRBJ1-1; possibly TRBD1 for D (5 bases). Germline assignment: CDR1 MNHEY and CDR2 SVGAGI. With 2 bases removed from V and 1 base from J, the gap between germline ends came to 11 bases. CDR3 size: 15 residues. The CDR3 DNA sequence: TGTGCCAGCAGTTACGGTGCGACAGAGAACACTGAAGCTTTCTTT. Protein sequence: CASSYGATENTEAFF.

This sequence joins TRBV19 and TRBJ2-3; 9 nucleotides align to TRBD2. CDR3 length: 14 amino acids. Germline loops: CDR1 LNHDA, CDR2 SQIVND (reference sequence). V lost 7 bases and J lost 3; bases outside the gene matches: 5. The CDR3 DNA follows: TGTGCCAGTACCCGCGGGAGGGAAACAGATACGCAGTATTTT. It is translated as CASTRGRETDTQYF.